This TCR beta chain was identified during a study of cytomegalovirus exposure and HLA in healthy donors. The study's findings and limits: Diagnosis of cytomegalovirus status made by the classifier reportedly showed high specificity and sensitivity. Some TCR beta chains (around 180 of them) were listed as cytomegalovirus-associated. In a later analysis, several top co-occurrence clusters appeared linked to parvovirus B19, influenza, CMV and Epstein-Barr virus.

As to this clone: As yet, its antigen is unknown.

PCR was performed using 60 Vbeta and 13 Jbeta primers. Measured with immunoSEQ multiplex PCR; TCRdb has only the in-frame clones, and not every one. The top ten hold under 1.5% of the sample, which has 160,000 or so clones, 80% seen once. Trimming took 0 bases from V and 5 from J; bases not matched to a gene: 6. This CDR3 spans 16 amino acids. Per the germline V gene, CDR1 is MGHRA and CDR2 is YSYEKL. The rearrangement joins TRBV4-1 to TRBJ2-3; 9 positions agree with TRBD2. Material for sequencing was PBMCs. The source is a man under 40 in good health and CMV-seronegative. CDR3 sequence reads: CASSQEQTAGGDTQYF. The CDR3 DNA sequence: TGCGCCAGCAGCCAAGAACAGACAGCGGGGGGAGATACGCAGTATTTT.